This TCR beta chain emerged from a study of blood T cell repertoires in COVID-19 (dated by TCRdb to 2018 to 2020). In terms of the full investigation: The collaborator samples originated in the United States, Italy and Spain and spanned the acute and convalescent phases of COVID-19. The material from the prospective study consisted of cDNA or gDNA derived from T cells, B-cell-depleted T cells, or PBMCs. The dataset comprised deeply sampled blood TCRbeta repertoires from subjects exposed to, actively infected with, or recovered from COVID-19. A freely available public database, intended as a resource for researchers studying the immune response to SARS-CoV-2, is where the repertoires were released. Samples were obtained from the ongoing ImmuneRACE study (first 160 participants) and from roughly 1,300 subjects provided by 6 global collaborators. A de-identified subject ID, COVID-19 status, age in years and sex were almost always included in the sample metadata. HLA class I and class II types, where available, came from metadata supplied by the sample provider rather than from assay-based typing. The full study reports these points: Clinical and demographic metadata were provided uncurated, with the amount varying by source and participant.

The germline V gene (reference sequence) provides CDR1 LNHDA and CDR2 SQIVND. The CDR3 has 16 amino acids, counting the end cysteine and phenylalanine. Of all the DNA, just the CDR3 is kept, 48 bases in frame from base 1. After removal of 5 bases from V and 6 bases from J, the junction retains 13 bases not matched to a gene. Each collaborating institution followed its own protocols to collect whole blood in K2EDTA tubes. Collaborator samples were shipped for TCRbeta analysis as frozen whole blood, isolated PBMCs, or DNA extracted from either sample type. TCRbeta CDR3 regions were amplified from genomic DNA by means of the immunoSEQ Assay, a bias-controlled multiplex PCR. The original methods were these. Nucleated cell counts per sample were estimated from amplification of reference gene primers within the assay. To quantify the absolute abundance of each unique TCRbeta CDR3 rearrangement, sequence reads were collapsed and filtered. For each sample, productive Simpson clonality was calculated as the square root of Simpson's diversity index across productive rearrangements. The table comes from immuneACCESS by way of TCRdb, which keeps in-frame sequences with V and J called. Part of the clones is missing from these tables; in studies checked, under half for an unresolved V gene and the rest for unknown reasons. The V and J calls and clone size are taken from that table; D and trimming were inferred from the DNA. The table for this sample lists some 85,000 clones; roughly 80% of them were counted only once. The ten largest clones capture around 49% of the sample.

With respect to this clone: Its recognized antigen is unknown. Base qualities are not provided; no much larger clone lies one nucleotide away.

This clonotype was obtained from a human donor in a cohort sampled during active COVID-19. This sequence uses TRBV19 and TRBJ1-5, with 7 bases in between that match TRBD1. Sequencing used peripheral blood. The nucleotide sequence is TGTGCCAGTAGTGCCCCCGTGAAGGGGGCAAGTCAGCCCCAGCATTTT. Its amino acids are CASSAPVKGASQPQHF.